The source of this T cell receptor (beta chain) is a study of OX40 agonist ivuxolimab in advanced cancers. Study results and caveats: At doses 0.1 to 3.0 mg/kg, CD4+ and CD8+ clones expanded.

Prior autoimmune disease or systemic immunosuppression barred patients. Notes on this clone: Its antigen is not known.

TCRdb keeps only in-frame clones here, not all; method: immunoSEQ multiplex PCR. This repertoire shows about 65,000 clones, approximately 89% found once; its top ten account for about 1%. Sequenced here: CD4+ or CD8+ T cells sorted from blood, sampled in a trial of the OX40 agonist ivuxolimab. The sequence was collected from an adult with an advanced solid tumor such as melanoma, head and neck, liver or kidney cancer.

CDR3 sequence (DNA): TGCGCCAGCAGCTTGGAGGGGACAGGGGCCTTCTCCTACGAGCAGTACTTC. Translating gives CASSLEGTGAFSYEQYF. This chain connects TRBV5-1 to TRBJ2-7; the match to TRBD1 covers 10 bases. CDR3 size: 17 residues. Germline lookup yields CDR1 SGHRS and CDR2 YFSETQ. With V trimmed by 0 bases and J by 0 bases, 6 bases remained unmatched.